Below, 16 T cell receptor beta chains from the same sample are listed, as sequenced in a study of T-cell reconstitution after alpha-beta-depleted transplantation in children. Unique molecular identifiers were built into the TCRbeta library. Using its own MiXCR run on the PCR reads, TCRdb lists one record per CDR3 protein. Of under 300,000 distinct CDR3 sequences listed, around 8.9% are singletons. The sample was PBMCs from the stem cell graft donor, taken from the stem cell graft. The receptors come from a human donor who donated a stem cell graft to a child with SCID.

This clonotype occurred many times. The chain combines TRBV27 with TRBJ2-7, with D unclear. This CDR3 spans 12 amino acids. From germline, CDR1 is MNHEY and CDR2 SMNVEV (reference sequence). Deletions cut 5 bases from V and 9 bases from J, with 14 bases between. CDR3 sequence: CASSPTPTRQYF. CDR3 nucleotides: TGTGCCAGCAGTCCCACTCCCACGCGGCAGTACTTC.

This clonotype has at least ten counts. The rearrangement joins TRBV20-1 to TRBJ2-3; the D is unclear. Trimming removed 0 bases at V and 2 bases at J, with 15 bases between. CDR3 length: 16 amino acids. Germline V gene data show CDR1 as DFQATT and CDR2 as SNEGSKA (reference sequence). In nucleotides, the CDR3 is TGCAGTGCTAGAGATCCCAGCAGACCAAACACAGATACGCAGTATTTT. It is translated as CSARDPSRPNTDTQYF.

This clonotype occurred many times. The chain has TRBV5-5 and TRBJ2-3; no reliable D call. CDR1 SGHKS and CDR2 YYEKEE come from the germline V gene (reference sequence). The CDR3 runs 17 residues. With 1 base removed from V and 0 bases from J, the gap between germline ends came to 15 bases. The CDR3 is CASSLLLPHRSTDTQYF. The DNA for the CDR3 is TGTGCCAGCAGCTTGTTGCTACCACACCGCAGCACAGATACGCAGTATTTT.

At least ten counts were recorded for this clonotype. J is TRBJ2-3 and V is TRBV4-1; TRBD2 agrees at 10 bases. Trimming removed 3 bases from V and 5 bases from J; junction bases left unmatched: 8. This CDR3 is built from 16 residues. CDR1 and CDR2 (germline): MGHRA, YSYEKL. The CDR3 coding sequence is TGCGCCAGCAGCCACCGAACTAGCGGGGATGGAGATACGCAGTATTTT. This encodes CASSHRTSGDGDTQYF.

This clonotype came up many times. The rearrangement uses TRBV4-2 and TRBJ1-5, with D maybe TRBD1 (5 bases). Germline CDR1 is LGHNA and CDR2 is YNFKEQ. The CDR3 length is 14 residues. Trimming removed 4 bases at V and 8 bases at J, with 15 bases between. CDR3 in DNA: TGTGCCAGCAGCCTGGGACCGGCGAGCGAGCCCCAGCATTTT. This gives the protein CASSLGPASEPQHF.

The V call is TRBV4-2, the J call TRBJ1-1; D is uncertain. Germline V gene data show CDR1 as LGHNA and CDR2 as YNFKEQ. The CDR3 length is 16 residues. Trimming left V 0 bases short and J 0 bases short, with 11 bases between. The CDR3 coding sequence is TGTGCCAGCAGCCAAGATATCGGGGAGATGAACACTGAAGCTTTCTTT. It specifies CASSQDIGEMNTEAFF.

A remark on this clonotype: This sequence may be a read error, since a much larger clone differs from it by one base. V usage is TRBV18 and J usage is TRBJ2-2; D might be TRBD2 (5 bases). Germline V gene lookup returns CDR1 KGHSH and CDR2 LQKENI. This CDR3 contains 15 residues. The CDR3 here is CASSPRLTGTGELYF. Written as DNA, the CDR3 is TGTGCCAGCTCACCGCGTCTAACGGGCACCGGGGAGCTGTATTTT.

This clonotype was detected many times. CDR3 sequence (DNA): TGTGCCAGCAGCAAGGACAGCCTAAATTCACCCCTCCACTTT. Encoded protein: CASSKDSLNSPLHF. The chain couples TRBV12-3 or TRBV12-4 to TRBJ1-6; D is perhaps TRBD1 (6 bases). The CDR3 runs 14 residues. Trimming removed 6 bases from V and 7 bases from J, with 13 bases in between.

This clonotype was seen more than once but under ten times. The V gene is TRBV12-3 or TRBV12-4, the J gene TRBJ1-5; 12 nucleotides align to TRBD1. J lost 5 bases, V lost 3 bases, and 8 bases had no gene match. CDR3 length equals 17 residues. CDR3 protein: CASSFLMGQGAHQPQHF. The CDR3 nucleotides are TGTGCCAGCAGTTTCTTGATGGGACAGGGGGCCCATCAGCCCCAGCATTTT.

This clonotype was counted at least ten times. The chain carries TRBV5-1 and TRBJ2-6; D not resolved. V was trimmed by 2 bases and J by 0 bases, leaving 15 bases between them. Germline CDR1 reads SGHRS; CDR2 reads YFSETQ. The CDR3 covers 18 residues. Here the CDR3 DNA reads TGCGCCAGCAGCTTAGGCCTTACCCTCACCTCTGGGGCCAACGTCCTGACTTTC. Amino acid sequence: CASSLGLTLTSGANVLTF.

Ten or more counts support this clonotype. The chain is built from TRBV20-1 and TRBJ2-3, with 12 bases identical to TRBD2. This CDR3 spans 16 amino acids. Germline CDR1 DFQATT, CDR2 SNEGSKA (reference sequence). Trimming cost V 0 bases and J 5 bases; bases outside gene matches: 6. CDR3: CSARDRLAGVGDTQYF. The CDR3 region has the DNA TGCAGTGCTAGAGATCGACTAGCGGGGGTTGGAGATACGCAGTATTTT.

The rearrangement joins TRBV5-1 to TRBJ2-5; unclear D gene. The CDR3 length is 16 residues. Germline assignment: CDR1 SGHRS and CDR2 YFSETQ. Trimming shortened V by 2 bases and J by 2 bases, and 16 bases separated the two germline ends. The CDR3 nucleotides read TGCGCCAGCAGCTTACTGGTCGCAGGAGCTCAAGAGACCCAGTACTTC. This encodes CASSLLVAGAQETQYF.

This clonotype was seen a few times. V gene TRBV29-1 combines with J gene TRBJ2-7; TRBD1 or TRBD2 may be the D gene (5 bases each). Germline CDR1 SQVTM, CDR2 ANQGSEA. This CDR3 is built from 16 residues. Trimming removed 0 bases at V and 3 bases at J, with 18 bases between. CDR3 loop: CSVEDLGGGTYYEQYF. DNA of the CDR3: TGCAGCGTTGAAGATCTTGGTGGGGGTACCTACTACGAGCAGTACTTC.

At least ten counts were recorded for this clonotype. J is TRBJ2-3 and V is TRBV20-1; D might be TRBD2 (6 bases). CDR3 length: 12 residues. Per the germline V gene, CDR1 is DFQATT and CDR2 is SNEGSKA (reference sequence). Trimming stripped 5 bases from V and 2 bases from J, with 8 bases between. Here the CDR3 DNA reads TGCAGTGCTCGGGGACTCACAGATACGCAGTATTTT. It yields the protein CSARGLTDTQYF.

This clonotype was detected ten times or more. The chain uses TRBV29-1 and TRBJ2-1; 9 nucleotides line up with TRBD2. Germline trimming cut 8 bases from V and 7 bases from J; bases unmatched to any gene: 9. The CDR3 runs to 13 residues. Germline V lookup: CDR1 SQVTM, CDR2 ANQGSEA. The CDR3 bases are TGCAGCTCCCGCGGGGGGGCTTGGAATGAGCAGTTCTTC. Protein: CSSRGGAWNEQFF.

This clonotype has at least ten counts. The chain employs TRBV19 and TRBJ1-5; 12 bases agree with TRBD1. Germline V lookup: CDR1 LNHDA, CDR2 SQIVND (reference sequence). This CDR3 has 16 amino acids. V shed 5 bases, J shed 6 bases, and the junction held 8 bases outside the gene matches. As DNA, the CDR3 is TGTGCCAGTAGTTCACCCGGGACAGGGGGCGGTCAGCCCCAGCATTTT. Amino acids: CASSSPGTGGGQPQHF. Full variable domain (outside the CDR3, taken from reference TRBV19 and TRBJ1-5): DGGITQSPKYLFRKEGQNVTLSCEQNLNHDAMYWYRQDPGQGLRLIYYSQIVNDFQKGDIAEGYSVSREKKESFPLTVTSAQKNPTAFYLCASSSPGTGGGQPQHFGDGTRLSIL.